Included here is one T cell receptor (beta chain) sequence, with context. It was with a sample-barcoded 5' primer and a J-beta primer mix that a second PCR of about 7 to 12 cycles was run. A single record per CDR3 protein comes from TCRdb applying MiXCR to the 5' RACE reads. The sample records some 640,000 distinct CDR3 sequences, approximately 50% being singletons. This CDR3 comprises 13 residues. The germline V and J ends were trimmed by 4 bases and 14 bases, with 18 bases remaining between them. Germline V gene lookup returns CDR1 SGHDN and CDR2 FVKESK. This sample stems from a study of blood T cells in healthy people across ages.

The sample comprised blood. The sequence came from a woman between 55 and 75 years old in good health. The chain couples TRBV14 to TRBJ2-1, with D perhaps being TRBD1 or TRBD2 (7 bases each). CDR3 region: CASSPSNRGGEFF. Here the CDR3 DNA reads TGTGCCAGCAGCCCAAGTAACAGGGGAGGGGAGTTCTTC. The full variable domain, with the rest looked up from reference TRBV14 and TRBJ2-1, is EAGVTQFPSHSVIEKGQTVTLRCDPISGHDNLYWYRRVMGKEIKFLLHFVKESKQDESGMPNNRFLAERTGGTYSTLKVQPAELEDSGVYFCASSPSNRGGEFFGPGTRLTVL.